This entry lists 15 T cell receptor beta chains sequenced from one sample in a study of OX40 agonist ivuxolimab in advanced cancers. Library preparation employed the immunoSEQ multiplex PCR assay. TCRdb provides this immuneACCESS table in a form limited to in-frame rearrangements. Some clones are lacking; in checked studies, under half of them reflect an unresolved V gene, and why the rest are absent is not known. Across this sample there are some 80,000 clones, with more than 90% seen only once. The ten largest make up around 4.8% of the sample. Sequencing was performed on CD4+ or CD8+ T cells sorted from blood, taken in a trial of the OX40 agonist ivuxolimab. All receptors come from an adult with an advanced solid tumor such as melanoma, head and neck, liver or kidney cancer.

The gene calls are TRBV6-5 and TRBJ2-4; a weak D match, TRBD2 (5 bases). Germline lookup yields CDR1 MNHEY and CDR2 SVGAGI. The V gene lost 0 bases and the J gene lost 15 bases, with 18 bases spanning the gap. The CDR3 totals 14 residues. CDR3 in DNA: TGTGCCAGCAGTTACTCCTGGACGAGTGAGGGTCTGTACTTC. This translates into CASSYSWTSEGLYF.

The gene calls are TRBV28 and TRBJ2-3; TRBD1 is a possible D gene (5 bases). From germline, CDR1 is MDHEN and CDR2 SYDVKM. Trimming removed 5 bases from V and 0 bases from J, with 15 bases in between. CDR3 size: 16 residues. CDR3 DNA sequence: TGTGCCAGCAGTCTGAACAGGTGGGGTAGCACAGATACGCAGTATTTT. As protein: CASSLNRWGSTDTQYF.

The genes are TRBV6-5 and TRBJ2-7; TRBD1 matches at 7 bases. The CDR3 extends over 14 amino acids. J was trimmed by 8 bases and V by 6 bases; bases with no gene match: 13. The germline CDR1 and CDR2 sequences are MNHEY and SVGAGI. The CDR3 coding sequence is TGTGCCAGCAGACAAGGACAGGCCTCTAAGCAGCAGTACTTC. Translating it yields CASRQGQASKQQYF.

V gene TRBV29-1 combines with J gene TRBJ2-1; 7 bases fit TRBD2. V lost 7 bases, J lost 3 bases, and 9 bases stayed unmatched. The CDR3 spans 14 residues. Germline V gene data show CDR1 as SQVTM and CDR2 as ANQGSEA. CDR3: CSGERDPLYNEQFF. The CDR3 coding sequence is TGCAGCGGCGAGCGGGATCCCCTCTACAATGAGCAGTTCTTC.

V gene TRBV15 combines with J gene TRBJ2-5, with D perhaps TRBD1 (6 bases). V lost 9 bases and J 5 bases, leaving 10 bases between the germline ends. This CDR3 is 11 amino acids long. CDR1 LNHNV and CDR2 YYDKDF come from the germline V gene (reference sequence). The CDR3 DNA follows: TGTGCCACGCAGGGGCCGGAGACCCAGTACTTC. This gives the protein CATQGPETQYF.

The chain links TRBV28 to TRBJ2-6; 13 nucleotides line up with TRBD2. CDR3 length equals 18 residues. V lost 2 bases and J lost 0; bases outside the gene matches: 1. CDR1 and CDR2 (germline): MDHEN, SYDVKM. DNA of the CDR3: TGTGCCAGCAGTTTACGACTAGCGGGAGGCTCTGGGGCCAACGTCCTGACTTTC. Its translation is CASSLRLAGGSGANVLTF.

V gene TRBV6-5 combines with J gene TRBJ1-3; D uncertain. Germline V CDR1 and CDR2: MNHEY, SVGAGI. V shed 0 bases and J shed 3 bases, with 12 bases lying between them. The CDR3 runs to 16 residues. The CDR3 reads CASSYSSGIVGNTIYF. The CDR3 region has the DNA TGTGCCAGCAGTTACTCTTCCGGGATCGTTGGAAACACCATATATTTT.

V is TRBV5-6 and J is TRBJ2-7; D not resolved. The V and J ends lost 0 bases and 5 bases respectively, with 15 bases between them. The CDR3 extends over 15 amino acids. CDR1 and CDR2 from the germline V gene are SGHDT and YYEEEE. CDR3 in amino acids: CASSLVGRPVHEQYF. CDR3 sequence (DNA): TGTGCCAGCAGCTTGGTAGGGCGTCCGGTCCACGAGCAGTACTTC.

This clone was observed a single time. The CDR3, as DNA: TGTGCCAGCAGCTGGACAGGTTCTAATTCACCCCTCCACTTT. Its translation: CASSWTGSNSPLHF. The chain has TRBV7-2 and TRBJ1-6; 7 bases agree with TRBD1. Germline CDR1 and CDR2: SGHTA and FQGNSA. The CDR3 runs to 14 residues. Germline trimming cut 4 bases from V and 6 bases from J; bases unmatched to any gene: 3.

The V gene is TRBV6-6, the J gene TRBJ2-3, with D possibly TRBD2 on 7 matching bases. The germline V and J ends were trimmed by 8 bases and 5 bases, with 20 bases remaining between them. This CDR3 has 15 residues. Germline assignment: CDR1 MNHNY and CDR2 SVGAGI (reference sequence). The CDR3 coding sequence is TGTGCCAGCTCCTGGGGGGGGGCGCAGGGAGATACGCAGTATTTT. The encoded protein is CASSWGGAQGDTQYF.

The chain has TRBV29-1 and TRBJ2-7; possible D gene TRBD1, 6 bases. The germline V gene has CDR1 SQVTM and CDR2 ANQGSEA. The CDR3 length is 12 residues. V was shortened by 7 bases and J by 6 bases, with 16 bases between the two germline ends. The chain's CDR3 is CSANREVGEQYF. The CDR3 DNA is TGCAGCGCTAACAGGGAAGTGGGCGAGCAGTACTTC.

The chain links TRBV6-5 to TRBJ2-7, with 11 bases fitting TRBD2. Germline assignment: CDR1 MNHEY and CDR2 SVGAGI. Trimming took 6 bases from V and 3 from J; bases not matched to a gene: 1. The CDR3 spans 13 residues. CDR3: CASRGTSGYEQYF. In DNA form, the CDR3 reads TGTGCCAGCAGGGGGACTAGCGGCTACGAGCAGTACTTC.

The rearrangement links TRBV4-3 to TRBJ2-2; 8 bases map to TRBD2. This CDR3 is built from 15 residues. Germline CDR1 and CDR2: LGHNA and YSLEER. V shed 1 base and J 4 bases; nucleotides not matched to a gene: 2. The CDR3 reads CASSQGLAPTGELFF. In DNA, the CDR3 is TGCGCCAGCAGCCAAGGACTAGCGCCCACCGGGGAGCTGTTTTTT.

The gene calls are TRBV11-2 and TRBJ2-3; D ambiguous. CDR1 is SGHAT and CDR2 is FQNNGV in the germline V gene. V lost 2 bases and J lost 2, with 8 bases in between. This CDR3 has 14 residues. The DNA for the CDR3 is TGTGCCAGCAGCTTATCGCGGACCACAGATACGCAGTATTTT. It codes for CASSLSRTTDTQYF. Together with reference TRBV11-2 and TRBJ2-3, the CDR3 gives the full variable domain: EAGVAQSPRYKIIEKRQSVAFWCNPISGHATLYWYQQILGQGPKLLIQFQNNGVVDDSQLPKDRFSAERLKGVDSTLKIQPAKLEDSAVYLCASSLSRTTDTQYFGPGTRLTVL.

The chain combines TRBV6-4 with TRBJ1-1, with 7 bases lining up with TRBD1. Looked up from germline, CDR1 is MRHNA and CDR2 is SNTAGT. V lost 9 bases to trimming and J lost 0 bases; unmatched junction nucleotides: 13. This CDR3 has 16 amino acids. Here the CDR3 DNA reads TGTGCCAGGGCGAGGGAGACAGGGACATTGAACACTGAAGCTTTCTTT. Amino acid sequence: CARARETGTLNTEAFF.